This record concerns one TCR beta chain sequence. Its antigen is as yet unknown. This sample is drawn from a study of shared clonotypes between healthy human individuals. Overall study results and limits: Investigators collected only blood, and repertoires in tissues likely differ.

A deep-level run was used for the assay. The team ran DNA from unsorted PBMCs on ten immunoSEQ deep assay plates for sequencing. TCRdb keeps only in-frame clones here, not all; method: immunoSEQ multiplex PCR. The profile shows 450,000 to 500,000 clones, approximately 80% of them singletons. This CDR3 spans 15 amino acids. With 0 bases removed from V and 6 bases from J, the gap between germline ends came to 14 bases. Germline CDR1 and CDR2: MNHNY and SVGAGI (reference sequence). Sequencing used PBMCs. The origin of this receptor is a middle-aged woman in good health. Some clones in this sample may be carry-over from other donors' samples. V is TRBV6-6 and J is TRBJ1-1; D not resolved. CDR3 sequence (DNA): TGTGCCAGCAGTTACTCCGACGGAGGGTTATCTGAAGCTTTCTTT. Its protein is CASSYSDGGLSEAFF.